These T cell receptor beta chains were read from a single sample in a study of blood T cell dynamics during melanoma immunotherapy. TCRdb's copy holds only in-frame clones and misses some; the assay was immunoSEQ multiplex PCR. This sample has 9,500 or so clones, with approximately 89% found just once. Sequencing was performed on blood, taken from a patient treated with checkpoint blockade. These receptors all come from a human donor with melanoma. Both conserved end residues are part of each CDR3. Each record gives: J gene, V gene, clone size, D gene, CDR3 DNA, CDR3 protein. The D gene is left open where the match is weak. Rows may omit the clone size; those that give it use once, few, many or a size class.

TRBJ2-2,TRBV21-1,.,.,TGTGCCAGCAGCAAAGTACCCGTTCCTGCGGACGGAGGGAACACCGGGGAGCTGTTTTTT,CASSKVPVPADGGNTGELFF
TRBJ1-5,TRBV5-6,.,.,TGTGCCAGCAGCTTCCAGGGCCGCAATCAGCCCCAGCATTTT,CASSFQGRNQPQHF
TRBJ2-3,TRBV7-3,.,TRBD2,TGTGCCAGCAGCCATAGCGGGAGTGGAGATACGCAGTATTTT,CASSHSGSGDTQYF
TRBJ2-7,TRBV10-3,.,.,TGTGCCTCCGGAGTCTCCTACGAGCAGTACTTC,CASGVSYEQYF
TRBJ2-2,TRBV19,.,TRBD2,TGTGCCAGTAGCCGGACTAGCGGGTGGGGGGAGCTGTTTTTT,CASSRTSGWGELFF
TRBJ2-7,TRBV29-1,.,.,TGCAGCGTTGGTAAGGCAAGGGCCAACTACGAGCAGTACTTC,CSVGKARANYEQYF
TRBJ2-1,TRBV6-1,.,TRBD2,TGTGCCAGCAGCGGGACTACCTCAAGACCCAATGAGCAGTTCTTC,CASSGTTSRPNEQFF
TRBJ1-2,TRBV2,.,.,TGTGCCAGCAGTGAAAGGTGGCAGGGGCCGGTTGGCTACACCTTC,CASSERWQGPVGYTF
TRBJ1-6,TRBV14,.,.,TGTGCCAGCAGCCCCACCCGGGTAACTAATTCACCCCTCCACTTT,CASSPTRVTNSPLHF
TRBJ2-7,TRBV7-2,.,.,TGTGCCAGCAGCCTCAGAGGGTTTTACGAGCAGTACTTC,CASSLRGFYEQYF
TRBJ2-1,TRBV7-6,.,.,TGTGCCAGCAGCTTAGCTGGGGGGAGCCCGTCCTACAATGAGCAGTTCTTC,CASSLAGGSPSYNEQFF
TRBJ2-7,TRBV6-1,.,TRBD1,TGTGCCATCAGTGATAGGGTAGCGACAGGGGCCTACGAGCAGTACTTC,CAISDRVATGAYEQYF
TRBJ2-7,TRBV7-8,.,.,TGTGCCAGCAGCTTAGCGGCCGGACAGACCTACGAGCAGTACTTC,CASSLAAGQTYEQYF
TRBJ2-7,TRBV27,.,.,TGTGCCAGCAGAAATAGTGGGGGCTCCTACGAGCAGTACTTC,CASRNSGGSYEQYF
TRBJ2-5,TRBV5-4,few,.,TGTGCCAGCAGCCCGTTGCCGCGAGAGACCCAGTACTTC,CASSPLPRETQYF
TRBJ2-5,TRBV5-1,.,.,TGCGCCAGCAGCTTGGGTGGAGGGTTAAATCAAGAGACCCAGTACTTC,CASSLGGGLNQETQYF
TRBJ2-7,TRBV28,.,TRBD2,TGTGCCAGCAGTTTGCAGGGAGGGATCTACGAGCAGTACTTC,CASSLQGGIYEQYF
TRBJ2-7,TRBV2,.,.,TGTGCCAGCAGTGCTGGGGCTAGCGAGCAGTACTTC,CASSAGASEQYF
TRBJ2-7,TRBV30,few,TRBD1,TGTGCCTGGACCATCCTGGGACAGGGAATCGAGCAGTACTTC,CAWTILGQGIEQYF
TRBJ2-1,TRBV10-3,.,.,TGTGCCATCAGTGAGAGGGAGGCCTATTACAATGAGCAGTTCTTC,CAISEREAYYNEQFF
TRBJ2-7,TRBV5-6,once,.,TGTGCCAGCAGCTTGGTGGGGGCTAACGAGCAGTACTTC,CASSLVGANEQYF
TRBJ2-6,TRBV28,.,.,TGTGCCAGCAGTCTCCGACAGGCAGGGATCATTACTGGGGCCAACGTCCTGACTTTC,CASSLRQAGIITGANVLTF
TRBJ2-5,TRBV5-1,.,.,TGCGCCAGCAGCTTGGGCGACATTCTGGGGGAGACCCAGTACTTC,CASSLGDILGETQYF
TRBJ1-5,TRBV28,.,.,TGTGCCAGCTCCTCCATCGGAGACAGCTTCAATCAGCCCCAGCATTTT,CASSSIGDSFNQPQHF
TRBJ2-3,TRBV7-2,.,.,TGTGCCAGCTCGGGGGTCAACACAGATACGCAGTATTTT,CASSGVNTDTQYF
TRBJ2-6,TRBV28,.,TRBD1,TGTGCCAGCAGTTCCGCCGGGACAGGTTACTCTGGGGCCAACGTCCTGACTTTC,CASSSAGTGYSGANVLTF